This entry concerns a single T cell receptor beta chain. Its antigen remains unidentified. It has no much larger one-base neighbor in the sample; base qualities were not kept. This sample was included in a study of shared clonotypes between healthy human individuals (dated by TCRdb to 2020 to 2021). At the level of the whole study: Two women and a few men aged 18 to 49 years were included in the cohort. For each donor, CD4 naive and CD4 memory were each run on three plates, CD8 naive on two plates, and CD8 memory on one plate. To estimate repertoire size and how much clonotype sharing occurs between individuals, the study deeply sequenced the blood TCR repertoires of roughly 5 healthy adults. Libraries were prepared and TCR repertoires were sequenced by different laboratories using diverse techniques, in order to increase sequencing depth and limit assay-specific biases. Each donor's leukapheresis produced roughly between about 0.9 and 9.5 billion PBMCs.

The donors were healthy, HIV-negative adults who had no recently reported acute infections or vaccinations. Every donor was a Caucasian adult residing in Nashville, Tennessee, USA. Magnetic negative selection was used to enrich CD4+ T cells, after which naive cells were positively selected on CD45RA and the negative fraction became the memory subset. Blood was collected by leukapheresis, and PBMCs were isolated by Ficoll-Histopaque density gradient centrifugation and then cryopreserved in liquid nitrogen vapor phase. Analytical flow cytometry was used to check the purity and quantity of every magnetically sorted T cell population. Genomic DNA was isolated from every sorted fraction and measured by UV absorbance on a Nanodrop 2000c. Paper-wide results and their limitations: Sampling was limited to blood, and TCR repertoires in tissue likely differ from TCR repertoires in blood. Higher generation probabilities were observed for clonotypes shared by all four sorted-subset donors than for non-shared clonotypes. Across a few donors, approximately 5% of naive CD4, approximately 4% of naive CD8, 2.3% of memory CD4, and approximately 0.4% of memory CD8 clonotypes were shared. The genetic and exposure-history diversity represented was limited by the small number of donors. Rarefaction of sorted-subset datasets indicated incomplete sequencing despite the large sequencing depth. Naive subsets generally had larger estimated clonotype richness than memory subsets did. Pairwise subsampling indicated that sequencing depth was expected to affect the degree of clonotype sharing among donors.

TCR CDR3 regions were amplified from genomic DNA by multiplex PCR using the deep immunoSEQ assay. Genomic DNA extracted from each cell subset was distributed evenly over all wells of several immunoSEQ 96-well plates, and each plate served as one replicate. For sorted subsets, 200 to 250 ng of genomic DNA, equivalent to about 30,000 T cell genomes, went into each replicate PCR. The purified libraries were quantified using a Qubit 3.0 fluorometer, sized with a Bioanalyzer 2100, and then quantified again using the KAPA Library Quantification kit. Each immunoSEQ 96-well plate was sequenced on its own single-read 150-cycle Illumina NextSeq 550 flow cell. The study's processing was this. The immunoSEQ output contained only junctional sequences without quality scores, so filtering could not match that applied to full-length reads. To assign V/J genes and CDR3, sequences were annotated using PyIR, a Python wrapper for IgBLAST v1.9, with IMGT germline references. Any read was removed if the V/J assignment was weak (E-value above 1e-6), the CDR3 was missing, or the read contained stop codons, out-of-frame junctions, or ambiguous translated residues. V3J clonotypes were defined as sequences sharing the same inferred V gene, J gene, and CDR3 amino acid sequence. To compute the percentage overlap between repertoires, the number of shared unique clonotypes was divided by the size of the smaller repertoire. Repertoire richness was assessed with RTK rarefaction, the Chao1 estimator, and Recon v2.1 estimates of unobserved clonotypes. OLGA was used to compute generation probabilities for all TCRbeta clonotypes that the gDNA method yielded from several donors. Sourced from immuneACCESS, this table was stored by TCRdb with only in-frame sequences that have V and J called. A share of the clones is absent; for the studies checked, an unresolved V gene accounts for under half, and the remainder has no known explanation. V, J and clone size are those of that table, while D and trimming were read from the DNA. The sample profile shows roughly 2,500,000 clones; approximately 93% of them were found once. The top ten hold approximately 0.37% of the sample.

The CDR3 spans 14 residues, from the cysteine through the phenylalanine. The CDR3 DNA has 42 bases and is translated from base 1. The V end loses 0 bases and the J end loses 5 bases, and a stretch of 9 bases separates them. CDR1 is given as SGHAT and CDR2 as FQDESV, both from the germline V gene (reference sequence). The sample comprised naive CD4+ T cells from PBMCs. This sample's cell subset or site label indicates: CD45RA+ positively selected. The receptor was derived from a man between 18 and 29 years old in good health. Some clones in this sample may be carry-over from other donors' samples. In this chain, TRBV11-1 is recombined with TRBJ2-3; a tentative D match to TRBD1 spans 5 bases. The DNA is as follows: TGTGCCAGCAGCTTAGCCTCAGGGTTAGATACGCAGTATTTT. Translated, this gives CASSLASGLDTQYF.